This T cell receptor (beta chain) was found in a study of shared clonotypes between healthy human individuals. All donors were Caucasian adults living in Nashville, Tennessee. Notes on the study in general: Generation probabilities were higher for clonotypes shared across all four sorted-subset donors than for unshared ones. Of the naive CD4 clonotypes, roughly 5.2% were shared across a handful of donors.

The CDR3 is 13 amino acids. V was pared by 7 bases and J by 6 bases, with 16 bases between. Germline CDR1 SQVTM, CDR2 ANQGSEA. Worth noting for this clone: What it recognizes is unknown.

Execution of the assay was at deep level. The table came from immunoSEQ multiplex PCR; TCRdb's copy has only in-frame clones and leaves some out. The sample records about 700,000 clones, approximately 79% being singletons. The TCR was taken from a young woman in good health. Material: memory CD4+ T cells sorted from blood. Specified subset: CD45RA-negative fraction. This sequence joins TRBV29-1 and TRBJ2-1, with D possibly being TRBD1 (6 bases). The CDR3 region is CSGNGQSFNEQFF. The CDR3 DNA is TGCAGCGGTAATGGACAGTCGTTCAATGAGCAGTTCTTC.